The source of this T cell receptor (beta chain) is a study of cytomegalovirus exposure and HLA in healthy donors. Primers: 60 Vbeta forward and 13 Jbeta reverse. Some clones are missing from TCRdb's copy, which holds only in-frame ones; the method was immunoSEQ multiplex PCR. The sample carries about 100,000 clones, about four fifths recorded once. In germline, CDR1 is MNHNY, CDR2 SVGAGI (reference sequence). V lost 5 bases, J lost 2 bases, and 6 bases stayed unmatched. The CDR3 is 15 residues long. The clonotype comes from a female donor in good health and CMV-seropositive. This chain links TRBV6-6 with TRBJ2-5; 9 nucleotides align to TRBD1. Source material: PBMCs. The CDR3 loop is CASSRTGGGQETQYF. CDR3 nucleotide sequence: TGTGCCAGCAGTCGCACAGGGGGCGGACAAGAGACCCAGTACTTC.